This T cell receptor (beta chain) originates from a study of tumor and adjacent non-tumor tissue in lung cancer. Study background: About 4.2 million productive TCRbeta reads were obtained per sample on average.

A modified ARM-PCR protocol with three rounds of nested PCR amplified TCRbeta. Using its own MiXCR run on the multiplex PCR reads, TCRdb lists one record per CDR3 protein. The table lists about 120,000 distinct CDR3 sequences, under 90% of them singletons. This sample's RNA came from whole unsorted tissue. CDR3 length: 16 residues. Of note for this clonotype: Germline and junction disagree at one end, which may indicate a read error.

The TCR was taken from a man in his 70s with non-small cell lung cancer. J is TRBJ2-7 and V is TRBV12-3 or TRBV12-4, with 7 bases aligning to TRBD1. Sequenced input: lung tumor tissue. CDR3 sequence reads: CASSLTLGTVSYEQYF. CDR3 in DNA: TGTGCCAGTAGTTTGACGTTAGGGACAGTGTCCTACGAGCAGTACTTC.